These T cell receptor beta chains were read from a single sample in a study of T cell responses to AZD1222 COVID-19 vaccine. TCRdb's copy holds only in-frame clones and misses some; the assay was immunoSEQ multiplex PCR. The sample lists 140,000 to 150,000 clones, 93% occurring once. Sequenced here: peripheral blood, sampled on day 0 of AZD1222 vaccination. These TCRs come from an adult in good health. The CDR3 runs from the conserved cysteine through the conserved F or W. D genes are given only for firm matches. The size field is filled for only some rows; it gives once, few, many or a size class.

clone_size j_call d_call v_call cdr3_aa cdr3_nt
NA TRBJ2-3 TRBD2 TRBV6-4 CASRGTSGGADTQYF TGTGCCAGCAGAGGAACTAGCGGGGGGGCAGATACGCAGTATTTT
few TRBJ1-2 TRBD1 TRBV28 CASSFIQGGWVYYGYTF TGTGCCAGCAGTTTCATACAGGGGGGCTGGGTGTACTATGGCTACACCTTC
NA TRBJ1-4 TRBD1 TRBV30 CAWRITGEEKLFF TGTGCCTGGAGGATCACAGGGGAGGAAAAACTGTTTTTT
NA TRBJ2-5 NA TRBV7-6 CASSLGVWGKETQYF TGTGCCAGCAGCTTAGGGGTCTGGGGTAAAGAGACCCAGTACTTC
NA TRBJ1-2 NA TRBV15 CATSRDLTHYGYTF TGTGCCACCAGCAGAGATCTTACCCACTATGGCTACACCTTC
once TRBJ1-3 NA TRBV30 CAWNRAWDTIYF TGTGCCTGGAATCGGGCGTGGGACACCATATATTTT
NA TRBJ1-2 TRBD1 TRBV28 CATWDSVNYGYTF TGTGCCACCTGGGACAGTGTAAACTATGGCTACACCTTC
NA TRBJ2-1 NA TRBV3-1/TRBV3-2 CASSQLKRLELYNEQFF TGTGCCAGCAGCCAACTAAAGAGACTCGAACTCTACAATGAGCAGTTCTTC
NA TRBJ2-6 NA TRBV4-2 CASSQDAPGRGANVLTF TGTGCCAGCAGCCAAGATGCACCAGGACGTGGGGCCAACGTCCTGACTTTC
once TRBJ1-2 NA TRBV18 CASSPGRVKAYTF TGTGCCAGCTCACCAGGGAGAGTCAAGGCCTACACCTTC
NA TRBJ1-5 NA TRBV13 CASLEGRSQPQHF TGTGCCAGCCTCGAAGGGAGGTCTCAGCCCCAGCATTTT
NA TRBJ1-2 NA TRBV29-1 CSVEVPGFGYGYTF TGCAGCGTTGAGGTTCCGGGATTCGGCTATGGCTACACCTTC
NA TRBJ2-1 NA TRBV18 CASSRGPSYNEQFF TGTGCCAGCTCACGGGGACCCTCCTACAATGAGCAGTTCTTC
NA TRBJ1-1 NA TRBV7-2 CASSFPGMNTEAFF TGTGCCAGCAGCTTCCCAGGGATGAACACTGAAGCTTTCTTT
NA TRBJ1-1 TRBD1 TRBV19 CASSIDRGTGGALNTEAFF TGTGCCAGTAGTATAGACCGGGGGACAGGGGGAGCTCTGAACACTGAAGCTTTCTTT
NA TRBJ1-2 TRBD1 TRBV5-1 CASSLTVGGLDGYTF TGCGCCAGCAGCTTGACGGTAGGGGGCTTGGATGGCTACACCTTC
once TRBJ2-4 NA TRBV6-5 CATHDAGAKNIQYF TGTGCCACCCATGACGCAGGAGCCAAAAACATTCAGTACTTC
once TRBJ2-5 TRBD1 TRBV6-2/TRBV6-3 CASSDLDRGGETQYF TGTGCCAGCAGTGACCTAGACAGGGGGGGAGAGACCCAGTACTTC
NA TRBJ2-2 TRBD1 TRBV28 CASSFDRAGSGELFF TGTGCCAGCAGTTTTGACAGGGCCGGGTCCGGGGAGCTGTTTTTT
NA TRBJ1-6 TRBD1 TRBV12-3/TRBV12-4 CASGGQGDSPLHF TGTGCCAGCGGGGGACAGGGGGATTCACCCCTCCACTTT
NA TRBJ1-1 NA TRBV5-1 CASTVGTEAFF TGCGCCAGCACCGTGGGAACTGAAGCTTTCTTT
NA TRBJ1-2 NA TRBV6-2/TRBV6-3 CASSVTVTYGYTF TGTGCCAGCAGTGTGACCGTGACCTATGGCTACACCTTC
NA TRBJ1-2 NA TRBV7-8 CASSPILVRRAAGQLDGYTF TGTGCCAGCAGCCCCATTTTGGTCCGGAGAGCCGCTGGACAGCTGGACGGCTACACCTTC
few TRBJ1-2 TRBD1 TRBV7-8 CASSLDRGVYGYTF TGTGCCAGCAGCTTGGACAGGGGAGTCTATGGCTACACCTTC
NA TRBJ2-1 TRBD1 TRBV6-4 CASSSGTGATNEQFF TGTGCCAGCAGTTCCGGGACAGGGGCGACCAATGAGCAGTTCTTC
NA TRBJ1-2 NA TRBV21-1 CASFEGRNYGYTF TGTGCCAGCTTCGAGGGGCGAAATTATGGCTACACCTTC
NA TRBJ1-4 NA TRBV30 CAWSVNSGRNEKLFF TGTGCCTGGAGTGTTAATTCGGGGAGAAATGAAAAACTGTTTTTT
NA TRBJ1-6 NA TRBV6-1 CASSEYRGLGSPLHF TGTGCCAGCAGTGAATATCGGGGGTTGGGTTCACCCCTCCACTTT
NA TRBJ1-1 NA TRBV7-9 CASSPLGTEAFF TGTGCCAGCAGCCCTCTGGGTACCGAAGCTTTCTTT
NA TRBJ1-1 NA TRBV28 CASSLILRFRNTEAFF TGTGCCAGCAGTTTAATTTTGAGATTCCGGAACACTGAAGCTTTCTTT